The TCR beta chain described here comes from a study of cytomegalovirus exposure and HLA in healthy donors. Study-level points and caveats: Despite most TCR sequences being rare, some public TCRs occurred in many donors. As a later analysis revealed, the rate of TCR association differed by HLA locus, with DRB1 most and HLA-C fewest. In vitro data verified a few CMV-associated chains as specific for CMV antigens.

Germline V lookup: CDR1 KGHSH, CDR2 LQKENI. Deletions cut 2 bases from V and 0 bases from J, with 5 bases between. This CDR3 has 14 residues. It was with 60 Vbeta and 13 Jbeta primers that the PCR ran. Profiling relied on immunoSEQ multiplex PCR, and the TCRdb table lists in-frame clones only, not all of them. The sample has fewer than 250,000 clones; around 79% are singletons. A word on this clone: Its antigen remains unidentified.

The TCR originated in a young woman in good health and CMV-seronegative. This chain uses TRBV18 with TRBJ1-3, with a tentative D call TRBD1 (5 bases). Source material: PBMCs. CDR3 DNA: TGTGCCAGCTCACCAGGACACTCTGGAAACACCATATATTTT. It is translated as CASSPGHSGNTIYF.